This is a list of T cell receptor beta chains from one sample in a study of T cell repertoires in aging, cancer and after chemotherapy. TCRdb fed the multiplex PCR reads into MiXCR, producing one record per CDR3 protein. The sample has around 15,000 distinct CDR3 sequences, 40% to 55% seen once; the top ten hold roughly a tenth. The sample was blood. The receptors were sampled from a human donor in good health. Each CDR3 is given with its conserved first and last residue. Each record gives: V gene, D gene, J gene, clone size, CDR3 DNA, CDR3 protein. A D gene is named only where the DNA matches it firmly. For some rows the clone size is stated as once, few or many, or as a class when expanded; others skip it.

v_gene: TRBV6-2/TRBV6-3; d_gene: TRBD2; j_gene: TRBJ2-7; abundance: .; CDR3nt: TGTGCCAGCAGTTTCCACGGGACTAGCCCCGTCGGGCAGTACTTC; CDR3aa: CASSFHGTSPVGQYF
v_gene: TRBV19; d_gene: .; j_gene: TRBJ2-4; abundance: .; CDR3nt: TGTGCCAGTAGCAATACAGGAGTAGGGAACATTCAGTACTTC; CDR3aa: CASSNTGVGNIQYF
v_gene: TRBV19; d_gene: .; j_gene: TRBJ2-3; abundance: few; CDR3nt: TGTGCCAGTAGTGATCCGGTAGGGACGGCTATCACAGATACGCAGTATTTT; CDR3aa: CASSDPVGTAITDTQYF
v_gene: TRBV19; d_gene: .; j_gene: TRBJ2-7; abundance: large; CDR3nt: TGTGCCAGTGGGGACGGCACCTCCTACGAGCAGTACTTC; CDR3aa: CASGDGTSYEQYF
v_gene: TRBV7-9; d_gene: .; j_gene: TRBJ2-7; abundance: once; CDR3nt: TGTGCCAGCAGCTCCTCTCCTAGCTCCTACGAGCAGTACTTC; CDR3aa: CASSSSPSSYEQYF
v_gene: TRBV15; d_gene: .; j_gene: TRBJ1-4; abundance: few; CDR3nt: TGTGCCACCGGTCTGGGGGGGGCCGGCGAAAAACTGTTTTTT; CDR3aa: CATGLGGAGEKLFF
v_gene: TRBV29-1; d_gene: .; j_gene: TRBJ2-7; abundance: .; CDR3nt: TGCAGCGTTGAGGGGGGCCGGGGCGAGCAGTACTTC; CDR3aa: CSVEGGRGEQYF
v_gene: TRBV6-2/TRBV6-3; d_gene: .; j_gene: TRBJ2-1; abundance: .; CDR3nt: TGTGCCAGCAGTTACTCCCCCTCCCCTCCCGATGAGCAGTTCTTC; CDR3aa: CASSYSPSPPDEQFF
v_gene: TRBV20-1; d_gene: TRBD2; j_gene: TRBJ2-7; abundance: .; CDR3nt: TGCAGTGCTAGACTAGCGGGAGGAGTGGAGCAGTACTTC; CDR3aa: CSARLAGGVEQYF
v_gene: TRBV6-6; d_gene: .; j_gene: TRBJ2-7; abundance: .; CDR3nt: TGTGCCAGCAGTTACTCGATGGCAGTGGTTTTTTTC; CDR3aa: CASSYSMAVVFF
v_gene: TRBV30; d_gene: .; j_gene: TRBJ2-7; abundance: .; CDR3nt: TGTGCCTGGAGTGGCCAGGGTGGGTCTGTGCAGTACTTC; CDR3aa: CAWSGQGGSVQYF
v_gene: TRBV29-1; d_gene: .; j_gene: TRBJ2-1; abundance: medium-sized; CDR3nt: TGCAGCGTGCAGACAGGCCGCCCGGAGCAGTTCTTC; CDR3aa: CSVQTGRPEQFF
v_gene: TRBV29-1; d_gene: .; j_gene: TRBJ1-3; abundance: few; CDR3nt: TGCAGCGTGGCTCTCATTGCAGGCTCTGGAAACACCATATATTTT; CDR3aa: CSVALIAGSGNTIYF
v_gene: TRBV27; d_gene: .; j_gene: TRBJ1-1; abundance: few; CDR3nt: TGTGCCAGCTCTATCCCAGGGGAGGTGAAAGCTTTCTTT; CDR3aa: CASSIPGEVKAFF
v_gene: TRBV6-1; d_gene: TRBD1; j_gene: TRBJ2-2; abundance: few; CDR3nt: TGTGCCAGCAGTGAGGGACAGACGAACACCGGGGAGCTGTTTTTT; CDR3aa: CASSEGQTNTGELFF
v_gene: TRBV20-1; d_gene: .; j_gene: TRBJ2-7; abundance: .; CDR3nt: TGCAGTGCAGAAGGAGTAGCGGCCTCCTACGAGCAGTACTTC; CDR3aa: CSAEGVAASYEQYF
v_gene: TRBV13; d_gene: TRBD2; j_gene: TRBJ2-7; abundance: .; CDR3nt: TGTGCCAGCAGCTTAACCCGGACTAGCGGGAGGGACGAGCAGTACTTC; CDR3aa: CASSLTRTSGRDEQYF
v_gene: TRBV29-1; d_gene: TRBD1; j_gene: TRBJ2-1; abundance: few; CDR3nt: TGCAGCGTTGGATCAAGCGCGACAGGGGGCTACAATGAGCAGTTCTTC; CDR3aa: CSVGSSATGGYNEQFF
v_gene: TRBV12-3/TRBV12-4; d_gene: TRBD2; j_gene: TRBJ2-1; abundance: .; CDR3nt: TGTGCCAGCAGCAGACTAGCGGACTCCTACAATGAGCAGTTCTTC; CDR3aa: CASSRLADSYNEQFF
v_gene: TRBV5-3; d_gene: TRBD2; j_gene: TRBJ2-5; abundance: .; CDR3nt: TGCGCCAGCAGCTTGGGGCCGATGGGACTAGCGGAAGAGACCCAGTACTTC; CDR3aa: CASSLGPMGLAEETQYF
v_gene: TRBV6-1; d_gene: TRBD2; j_gene: TRBJ2-7; abundance: .; CDR3nt: TGTGCCAGCAGTGAAGCTAGCGGGAGCTCCTACGAGCAGTACTTC; CDR3aa: CASSEASGSSYEQYF
v_gene: TRBV6-1; d_gene: TRBD2; j_gene: TRBJ2-7; abundance: .; CDR3nt: TGTGCCAGCACGCGGACTAGCGGCTACGAGCAGTACTTC; CDR3aa: CASTRTSGYEQYF
v_gene: TRBV19; d_gene: .; j_gene: TRBJ2-1; abundance: .; CDR3nt: TGTGCCAGTAGTCCATGGGCCTTATATTATGAGCAGTTCTTC; CDR3aa: CASSPWALYYEQFF
v_gene: TRBV6-1; d_gene: TRBD2; j_gene: TRBJ2-3; abundance: .; CDR3nt: TGTGCCAGCAGGGTCCGGAGAGTGGGGGGGGATACGCAGTATTTT; CDR3aa: CASRVRRVGGDTQYF
v_gene: TRBV29-1; d_gene: .; j_gene: TRBJ2-7; abundance: .; CDR3nt: TGCAGCGTTGAAGAAACTGGGGAAAGCTCCTACGAGCAGTACTTC; CDR3aa: CSVEETGESSYEQYF
v_gene: TRBV6-1; d_gene: .; j_gene: TRBJ2-6; abundance: medium-sized; CDR3nt: TGTGCCAGCAGTGGACGGAGCTCTGGGGCCAACGTCCTGACTTTC; CDR3aa: CASSGRSSGANVLTF
v_gene: TRBV11-1; d_gene: .; j_gene: TRBJ2-2; abundance: few; CDR3nt: TGTGCCAGCAGCGTAGATCCCGCAGGGGTGGATACCGGGGAGCTGTTTTTT; CDR3aa: CASSVDPAGVDTGELFF
v_gene: TRBV19; d_gene: .; j_gene: TRBJ1-6; abundance: .; CDR3nt: TGTGCCAGTAAGGTTCCGGGCGGCGGTCTGCATTCACCCCTCCACTTT; CDR3aa: CASKVPGGGLHSPLHF
v_gene: TRBV15; d_gene: .; j_gene: TRBJ2-3; abundance: .; CDR3nt: TGTGCCACCAGCAGAGCGGGGGATGGGGATACGCAGTATTTT; CDR3aa: CATSRAGDGDTQYF
v_gene: TRBV19; d_gene: TRBD2; j_gene: TRBJ2-7; abundance: few; CDR3nt: TGTGCCAGTAGTTCCGGACTAGCGGTTTACGAGCAGTACTTC; CDR3aa: CASSSGLAVYEQYF
v_gene: TRBV12-3/TRBV12-4; d_gene: TRBD2; j_gene: TRBJ2-1; abundance: .; CDR3nt: TGTGCCAGCAGTATCGTAGCGGGAGGGCAGAATGAGCAGTTCTTC; CDR3aa: CASSIVAGGQNEQFF
v_gene: TRBV19; d_gene: TRBD1; j_gene: TRBJ2-1; abundance: few; CDR3nt: TGTGCCACAATAGGGGCAGGGGGCGGTCATGAGCAGTTCTTC; CDR3aa: CATIGAGGGHEQFF
v_gene: TRBV6-6; d_gene: .; j_gene: TRBJ2-7; abundance: few; CDR3nt: TGTGCCAGCAGTTACCCCTCCCGGGAGCAGTACTTC; CDR3aa: CASSYPSREQYF
v_gene: TRBV6-2/TRBV6-3; d_gene: TRBD2; j_gene: TRBJ2-3; abundance: .; CDR3nt: TGTGCCAGCATGGAACTGTCCGGGACTAGCGGGACTAGCACAGATACGCAGTATTTT; CDR3aa: CASMELSGTSGTSTDTQYF
v_gene: TRBV18; d_gene: .; j_gene: TRBJ2-3; abundance: few; CDR3nt: TGTGCCAGCTCCAGCACAGATACGCAGTATTTT; CDR3aa: CASSSTDTQYF
v_gene: TRBV7-9; d_gene: .; j_gene: TRBJ2-1; abundance: .; CDR3nt: TGTGCCAGCAGTTCCATTAGGAGCTCCTACAATGAGCAGTTCTTC; CDR3aa: CASSSIRSSYNEQFF
v_gene: TRBV5-6; d_gene: .; j_gene: TRBJ2-5; abundance: .; CDR3nt: TGTGCCAGCAGCCTTCTCAGGACCGGGACGTACCAAGAGACCCAGTACTTC; CDR3aa: CASSLLRTGTYQETQYF
v_gene: TRBV27; d_gene: .; j_gene: TRBJ2-1; abundance: .; CDR3nt: TGTGCCAGCAGTTTGGGGAGGCGAGGATCCTACAATGAGCAGTTCTTC; CDR3aa: CASSLGRRGSYNEQFF
v_gene: TRBV27; d_gene: TRBD2; j_gene: TRBJ2-3; abundance: few; CDR3nt: TGTGCCAGCAGTTCGCTAGCGGTTGGAGGAACAGATACGCAGTATTTT; CDR3aa: CASSSLAVGGTDTQYF
v_gene: TRBV29-1; d_gene: TRBD1; j_gene: TRBJ2-2; abundance: .; CDR3nt: TGCAGCGTTTTTCACAGGGGAAGCGGGGAGCTGTTTTTT; CDR3aa: CSVFHRGSGELFF
v_gene: TRBV5-5; d_gene: .; j_gene: TRBJ2-5; abundance: medium-sized; CDR3nt: TGTGCCAGCAGCTTGGTGACAGATGGAGAGACCCAGTACTTC; CDR3aa: CASSLVTDGETQYF
v_gene: TRBV10-1; d_gene: .; j_gene: TRBJ2-2; abundance: once; CDR3nt: TGCGCCAGCAGTTGGAGTGGCGGGGAGCTGTTTTTT; CDR3aa: CASSWSGGELFF
v_gene: TRBV6-2/TRBV6-3; d_gene: TRBD2; j_gene: TRBJ2-1; abundance: .; CDR3nt: TGTGCCAGCAGTTGGATCACTACCGGGACTAGCGCCAACAATGAGCAGTTCTTC; CDR3aa: CASSWITTGTSANNEQFF
v_gene: TRBV29-1; d_gene: .; j_gene: TRBJ2-7; abundance: few; CDR3nt: TGCAGCGTTGAAGGGACTGACCGCGAGCAGTACTTC; CDR3aa: CSVEGTDREQYF
v_gene: TRBV12-3/TRBV12-4; d_gene: .; j_gene: TRBJ2-7; abundance: .; CDR3nt: TGTGCCAGCAGTCCCCTCGGGTCGCCCTTTATTTACGAGCAGTACTTC; CDR3aa: CASSPLGSPFIYEQYF
v_gene: TRBV19; d_gene: .; j_gene: TRBJ2-7; abundance: .; CDR3nt: TGTGCCAGTAGCCTCGGGGACCCCTCCTACGAGCAGTACTTC; CDR3aa: CASSLGDPSYEQYF
v_gene: TRBV11-1; d_gene: .; j_gene: TRBJ1-6; abundance: .; CDR3nt: TGTGCCAGCAGCTTTGAGTATCTGAATTCACCCCTCCACTTT; CDR3aa: CASSFEYLNSPLHF
v_gene: TRBV18; d_gene: TRBD1; j_gene: TRBJ2-5; abundance: .; CDR3nt: TGTGCCAGCTCACCACCGGCTCCAGGGGGTTTGGAGACCCAGTACTTC; CDR3aa: CASSPPAPGGLETQYF
v_gene: TRBV27; d_gene: .; j_gene: TRBJ2-1; abundance: .; CDR3nt: TGTGCCAGCAGTCCTAACATTAGAGTGGGGAACTACAATGAGCAGTTCTTC; CDR3aa: CASSPNIRVGNYNEQFF
v_gene: TRBV18; d_gene: .; j_gene: TRBJ2-1; abundance: once; CDR3nt: TGTGCCAGCTCACCACAGTTTGGGACTCCCTCCTACAATGAGCAGTTCTTC; CDR3aa: CASSPQFGTPSYNEQFF
v_gene: TRBV19; d_gene: .; j_gene: TRBJ2-2; abundance: few; CDR3nt: TGTGCCAGTAGTATAGGTGGTAGCGGAAACACCGGGGAGCTGTTTTTT; CDR3aa: CASSIGGSGNTGELFF
v_gene: TRBV19; d_gene: TRBD2; j_gene: TRBJ2-7; abundance: few; CDR3nt: TGTGCCAGTAGTCCCAGGACTAGCGGCGAGCAGTACTTC; CDR3aa: CASSPRTSGEQYF
v_gene: TRBV6-1; d_gene: TRBD2; j_gene: TRBJ2-1; abundance: .; CDR3nt: TGTGCCAGCAGTGAACGGTGGCGAGCGGGAGGCGTCAATGAGCAGTTCTTC; CDR3aa: CASSERWRAGGVNEQFF
v_gene: TRBV18; d_gene: .; j_gene: TRBJ2-1; abundance: .; CDR3nt: TGTGCCAGCTCTCCCGGACTGAATGAGCAGTTCTTC; CDR3aa: CASSPGLNEQFF
v_gene: TRBV19; d_gene: .; j_gene: TRBJ2-7; abundance: few; CDR3nt: TGTGCCAGTAGTATTAACGAGGGGTTAACCTACGAGCAGTACTTC; CDR3aa: CASSINEGLTYEQYF
v_gene: TRBV5-6; d_gene: TRBD2; j_gene: TRBJ2-3; abundance: .; CDR3nt: TGTGCCAGCAGCTTCGGGACTAGAGGACGAGGAGATACGCAGTATTTT; CDR3aa: CASSFGTRGRGDTQYF
v_gene: TRBV12-3/TRBV12-4; d_gene: .; j_gene: TRBJ2-4; abundance: .; CDR3nt: TGTGCCAGCAGTGCTAACCGGTGGAACATTCAGTACTTC; CDR3aa: CASSANRWNIQYF
v_gene: TRBV29-1; d_gene: .; j_gene: TRBJ1-1; abundance: .; CDR3nt: TGCAGCGTTGGATTCAGTGACACTGAAGCTTTCTTT; CDR3aa: CSVGFSDTEAFF
v_gene: TRBV19; d_gene: .; j_gene: TRBJ2-7; abundance: .; CDR3nt: TGTGCCAGTAGTACCAATCTCCGGGACTGGGACTACGAGCAGTACTTC; CDR3aa: CASSTNLRDWDYEQYF